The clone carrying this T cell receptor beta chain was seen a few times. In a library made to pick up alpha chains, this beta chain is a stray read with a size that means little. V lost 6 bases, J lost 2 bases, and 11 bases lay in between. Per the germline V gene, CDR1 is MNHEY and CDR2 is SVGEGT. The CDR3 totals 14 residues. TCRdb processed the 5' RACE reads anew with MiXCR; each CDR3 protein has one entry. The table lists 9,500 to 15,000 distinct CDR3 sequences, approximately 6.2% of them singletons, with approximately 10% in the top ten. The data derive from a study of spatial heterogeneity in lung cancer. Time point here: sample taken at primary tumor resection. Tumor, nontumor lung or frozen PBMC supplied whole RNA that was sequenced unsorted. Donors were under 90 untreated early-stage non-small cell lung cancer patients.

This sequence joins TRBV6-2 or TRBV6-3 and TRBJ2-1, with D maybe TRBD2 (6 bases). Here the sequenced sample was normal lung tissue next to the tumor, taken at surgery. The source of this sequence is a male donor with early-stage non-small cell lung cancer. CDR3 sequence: CASRGGSPYNEQFF. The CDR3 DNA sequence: TGTGCCAGCAGGGGGGGATCCCCCTACAATGAGCAGTTCTTC.